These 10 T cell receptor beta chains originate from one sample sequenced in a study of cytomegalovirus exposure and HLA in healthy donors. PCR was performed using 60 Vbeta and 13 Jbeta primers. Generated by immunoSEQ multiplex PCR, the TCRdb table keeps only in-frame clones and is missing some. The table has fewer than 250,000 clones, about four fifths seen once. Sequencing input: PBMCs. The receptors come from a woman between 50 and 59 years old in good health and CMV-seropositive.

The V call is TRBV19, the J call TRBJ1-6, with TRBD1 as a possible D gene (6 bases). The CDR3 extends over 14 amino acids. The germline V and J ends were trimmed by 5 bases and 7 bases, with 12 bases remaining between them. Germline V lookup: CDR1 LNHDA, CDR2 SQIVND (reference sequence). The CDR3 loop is CASSVQGTNSPLHF. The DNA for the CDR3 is TGTGCCAGTAGTGTCCAGGGGACGAATTCACCCCTCCACTTT.

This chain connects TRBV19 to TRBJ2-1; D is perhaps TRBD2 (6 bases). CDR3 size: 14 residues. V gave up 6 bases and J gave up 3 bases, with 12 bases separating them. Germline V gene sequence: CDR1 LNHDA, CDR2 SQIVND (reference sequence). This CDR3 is CASSLSGYYNEQFF. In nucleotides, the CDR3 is TGTGCCAGTAGCCTTAGCGGTTACTACAATGAGCAGTTCTTC.

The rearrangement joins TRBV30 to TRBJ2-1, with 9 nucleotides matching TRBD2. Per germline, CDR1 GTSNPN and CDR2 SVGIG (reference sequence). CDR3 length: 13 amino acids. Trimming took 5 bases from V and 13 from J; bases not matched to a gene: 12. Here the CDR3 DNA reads TGTGCCTGGGGAAAGCGGGGGGATAGCACACAGTTCTTC. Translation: CAWGKRGDSTQFF.

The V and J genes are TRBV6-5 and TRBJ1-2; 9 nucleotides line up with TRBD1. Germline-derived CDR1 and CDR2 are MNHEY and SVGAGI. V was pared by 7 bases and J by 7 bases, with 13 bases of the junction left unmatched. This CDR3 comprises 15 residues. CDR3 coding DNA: TGTGCCAGCATATTCCGGACAGGGGCGATTAGTGGCTACACCTTC. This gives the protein CASIFRTGAISGYTF.

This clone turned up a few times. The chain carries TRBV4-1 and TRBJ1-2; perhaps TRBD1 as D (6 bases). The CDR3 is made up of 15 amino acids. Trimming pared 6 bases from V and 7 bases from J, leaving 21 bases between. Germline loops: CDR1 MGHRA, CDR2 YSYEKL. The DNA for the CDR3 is TGCGCCAGCAGAAAGCCGGGACAAGCTTCAGGTGGCTACACCTTC. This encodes CASRKPGQASGGYTF.

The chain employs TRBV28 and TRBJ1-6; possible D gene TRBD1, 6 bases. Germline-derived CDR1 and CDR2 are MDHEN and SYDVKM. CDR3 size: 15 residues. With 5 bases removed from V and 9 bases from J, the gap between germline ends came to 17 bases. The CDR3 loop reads CASSGGARGSSPLHF. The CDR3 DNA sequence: TGTGCCAGCAGTGGGGGGGCCAGAGGGAGTTCACCCCTCCACTTT.

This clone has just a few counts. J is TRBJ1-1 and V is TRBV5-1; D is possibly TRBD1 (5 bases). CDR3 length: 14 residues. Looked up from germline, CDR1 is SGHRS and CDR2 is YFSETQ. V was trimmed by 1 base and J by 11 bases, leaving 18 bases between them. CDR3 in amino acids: CASSLTEPQGGAFF. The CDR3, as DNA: TGCGCCAGCAGCTTGACGGAACCGCAGGGAGGCGCTTTCTTT.

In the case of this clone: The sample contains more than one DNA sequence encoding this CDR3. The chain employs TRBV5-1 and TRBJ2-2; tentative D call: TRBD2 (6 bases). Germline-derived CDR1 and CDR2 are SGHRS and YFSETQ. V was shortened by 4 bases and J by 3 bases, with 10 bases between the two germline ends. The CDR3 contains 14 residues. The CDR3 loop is CASSPRGDTGELFF. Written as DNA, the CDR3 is TGCGCCAGCAGCCCTCGCGGGGACACCGGGGAGCTGTTTTTT.

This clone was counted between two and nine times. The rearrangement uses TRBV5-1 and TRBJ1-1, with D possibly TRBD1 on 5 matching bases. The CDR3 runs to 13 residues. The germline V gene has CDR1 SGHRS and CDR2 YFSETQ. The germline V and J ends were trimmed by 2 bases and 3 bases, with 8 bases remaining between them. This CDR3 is CASSFTQDTEAFF. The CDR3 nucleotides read TGCGCCAGCAGCTTTACACAGGACACTGAAGCTTTCTTT.

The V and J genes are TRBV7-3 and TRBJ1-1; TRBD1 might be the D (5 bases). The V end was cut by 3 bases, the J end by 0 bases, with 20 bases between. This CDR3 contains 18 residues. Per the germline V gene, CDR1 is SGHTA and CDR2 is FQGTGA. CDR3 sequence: CASSFLRHARVMNTEAFF. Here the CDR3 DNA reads TGTGCCAGCAGCTTTCTTCGGCACGCCAGGGTTATGAACACTGAAGCTTTCTTT.